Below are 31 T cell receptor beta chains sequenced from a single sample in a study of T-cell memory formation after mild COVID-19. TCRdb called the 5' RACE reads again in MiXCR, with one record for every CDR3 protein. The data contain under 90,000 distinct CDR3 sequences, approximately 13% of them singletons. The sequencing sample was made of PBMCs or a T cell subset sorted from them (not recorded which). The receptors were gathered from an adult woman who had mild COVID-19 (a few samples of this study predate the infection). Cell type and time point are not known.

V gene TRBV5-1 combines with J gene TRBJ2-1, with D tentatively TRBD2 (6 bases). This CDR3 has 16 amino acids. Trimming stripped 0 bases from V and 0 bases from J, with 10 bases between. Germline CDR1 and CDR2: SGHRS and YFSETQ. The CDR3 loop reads CASSLARGSSYNEQFF. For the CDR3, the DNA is TGCGCCAGCAGCTTGGCCCGGGGGAGCTCCTACAATGAGCAGTTCTTC.

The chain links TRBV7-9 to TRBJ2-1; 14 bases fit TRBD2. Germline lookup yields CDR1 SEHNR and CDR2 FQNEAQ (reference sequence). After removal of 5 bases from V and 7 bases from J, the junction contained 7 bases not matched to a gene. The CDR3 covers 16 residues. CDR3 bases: TGTGCCAGCAGCCTCGGACTAGCGGGAGGAAGGAATGAGCAGTTCTTC. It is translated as CASSLGLAGGRNEQFF. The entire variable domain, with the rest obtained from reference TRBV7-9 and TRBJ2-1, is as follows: DTGVSQNPRHKITKRGQNVTFRCDPISEHNRLYWYRQTLGQGPEFLTYFQNEAQLEKSRLLSDRFSAERPKGSFSTLEIQRTEQGDSAMYLCASSLGLAGGRNEQFFGPGTRLTVL.

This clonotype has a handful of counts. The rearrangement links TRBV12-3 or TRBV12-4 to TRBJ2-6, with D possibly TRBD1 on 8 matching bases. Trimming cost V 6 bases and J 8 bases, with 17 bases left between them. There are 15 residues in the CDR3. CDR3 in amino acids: CASRTQGGYTNVLTF. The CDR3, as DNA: TGTGCCAGCAGGACACAGGGGGGGTATACCAACGTCCTGACTTTC.

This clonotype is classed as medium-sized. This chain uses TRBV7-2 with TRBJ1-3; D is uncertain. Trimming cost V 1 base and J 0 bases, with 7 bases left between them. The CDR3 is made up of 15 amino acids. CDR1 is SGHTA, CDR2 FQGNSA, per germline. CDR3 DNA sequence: TGTGCCAGCAGCTTAGACGGGAGCTCTGGAAACACCATATATTTT. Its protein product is CASSLDGSSGNTIYF.

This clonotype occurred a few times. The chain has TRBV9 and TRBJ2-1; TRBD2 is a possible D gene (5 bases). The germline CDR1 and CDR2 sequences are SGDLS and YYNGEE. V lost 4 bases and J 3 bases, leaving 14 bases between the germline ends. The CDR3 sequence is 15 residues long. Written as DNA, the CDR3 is TGTGCCAGCAGCCCTCACTCGGGGAACTACAATGAGCAGTTCTTC. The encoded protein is CASSPHSGNYNEQFF.

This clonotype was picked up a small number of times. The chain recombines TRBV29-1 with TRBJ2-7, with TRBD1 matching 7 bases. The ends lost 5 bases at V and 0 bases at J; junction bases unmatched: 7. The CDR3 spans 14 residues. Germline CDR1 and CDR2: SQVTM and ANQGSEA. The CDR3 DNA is TGCAGCGTTTCCGGACAGGCAACCTCCTACGAGCAGTACTTC. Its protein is CSVSGQATSYEQYF.

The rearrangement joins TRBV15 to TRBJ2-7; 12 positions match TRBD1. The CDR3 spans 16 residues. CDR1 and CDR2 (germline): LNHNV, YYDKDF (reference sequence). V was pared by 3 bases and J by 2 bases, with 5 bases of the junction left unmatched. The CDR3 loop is CATSSGTGGFAYEQYF. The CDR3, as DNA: TGTGCCACCAGCAGCGGGACAGGGGGCTTTGCCTACGAGCAGTACTTC.

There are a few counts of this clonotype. This CDR3 reads CASSYAGNTEAFF. Written as DNA, the CDR3 is TGTGCCAGCAGTTATGCGGGGAACACTGAAGCTTTCTTT. This chain joins TRBV6-2 or TRBV6-3 and TRBJ1-1; D is unclear. The germline V gene encodes CDR1 MNHEY and CDR2 SVGEGT. V lost 3 bases and J lost 1, with 6 bases in between. The CDR3 length is 13 residues.

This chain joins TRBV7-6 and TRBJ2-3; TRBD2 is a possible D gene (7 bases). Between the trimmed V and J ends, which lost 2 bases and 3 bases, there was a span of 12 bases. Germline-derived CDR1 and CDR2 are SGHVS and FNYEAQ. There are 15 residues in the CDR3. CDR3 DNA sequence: TGTGCCAGCAGCTTACGCGGGGGCGCGACAGATACGCAGTATTTT. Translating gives CASSLRGGATDTQYF.

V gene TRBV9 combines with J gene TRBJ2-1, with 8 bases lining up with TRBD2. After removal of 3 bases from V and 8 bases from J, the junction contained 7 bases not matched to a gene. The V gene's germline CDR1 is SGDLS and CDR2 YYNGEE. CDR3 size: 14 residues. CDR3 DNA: TGTGCCAGCAGCGCTGGCGGGGGGTCTCATGAGCAGTTCTTC. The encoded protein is CASSAGGGSHEQFF. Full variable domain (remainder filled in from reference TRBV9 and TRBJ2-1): DSGVTQTPKHLITATGQRVTLRCSPRSGDLSVYWYQQSLDQGLQFLIQYYNGEERAKGNILERFSAQQFPDLHSELNLSSLELGDSALYFCASSAGGGSHEQFFGPGTRLTVL.

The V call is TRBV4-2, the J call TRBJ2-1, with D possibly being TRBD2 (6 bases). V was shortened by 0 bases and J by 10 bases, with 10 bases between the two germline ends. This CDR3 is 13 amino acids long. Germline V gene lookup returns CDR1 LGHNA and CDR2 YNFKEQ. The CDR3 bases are TGTGCCAGCAGCCAAGATCCGGGGGAAGAGCAGTTCTTC. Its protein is CASSQDPGEEQFF.

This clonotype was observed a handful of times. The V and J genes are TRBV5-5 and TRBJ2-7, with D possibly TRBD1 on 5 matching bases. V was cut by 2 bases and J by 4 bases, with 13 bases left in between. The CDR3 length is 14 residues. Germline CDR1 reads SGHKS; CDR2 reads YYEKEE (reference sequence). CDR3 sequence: CASSFPGRVYEQYF. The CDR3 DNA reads TGTGCCAGCAGCTTCCCCGGCAGGGTATACGAGCAGTACTTC.

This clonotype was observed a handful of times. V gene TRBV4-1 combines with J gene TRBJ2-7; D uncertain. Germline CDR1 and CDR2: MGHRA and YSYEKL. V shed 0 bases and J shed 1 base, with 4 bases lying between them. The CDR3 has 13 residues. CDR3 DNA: TGCGCCAGCAGCCAAGATTTTTCCTACGAGCAGTACTTC. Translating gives CASSQDFSYEQYF.

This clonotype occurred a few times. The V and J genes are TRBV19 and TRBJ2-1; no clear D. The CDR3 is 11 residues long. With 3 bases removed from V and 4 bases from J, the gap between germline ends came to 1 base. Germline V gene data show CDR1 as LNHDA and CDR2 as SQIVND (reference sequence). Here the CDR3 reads CASSIYNEQFF. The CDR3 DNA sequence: TGTGCCAGTAGTATTTACAATGAGCAGTTCTTC.

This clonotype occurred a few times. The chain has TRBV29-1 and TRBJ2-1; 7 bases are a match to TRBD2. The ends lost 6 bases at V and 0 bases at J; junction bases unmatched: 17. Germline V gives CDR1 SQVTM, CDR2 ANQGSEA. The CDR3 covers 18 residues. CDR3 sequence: CSVDALSGKVASYNEQFF. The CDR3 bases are TGCAGCGTCGACGCCCTCAGCGGGAAGGTCGCCTCCTACAATGAGCAGTTCTTC.

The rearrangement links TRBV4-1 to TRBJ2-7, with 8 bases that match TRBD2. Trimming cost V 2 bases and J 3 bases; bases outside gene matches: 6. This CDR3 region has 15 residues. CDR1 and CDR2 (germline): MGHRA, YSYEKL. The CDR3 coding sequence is TGCGCCAGCAGCCAATCATCAGCGGGGGTCTACGAGCAGTACTTC. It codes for CASSQSSAGVYEQYF.

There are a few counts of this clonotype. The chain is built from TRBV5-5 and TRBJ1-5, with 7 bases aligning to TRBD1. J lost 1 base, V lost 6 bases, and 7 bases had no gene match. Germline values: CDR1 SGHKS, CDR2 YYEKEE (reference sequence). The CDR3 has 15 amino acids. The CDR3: CASTLRQGSNQPQHF. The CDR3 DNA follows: TGTGCCAGCACCCTGAGACAGGGCAGCAATCAGCCCCAGCATTTT.

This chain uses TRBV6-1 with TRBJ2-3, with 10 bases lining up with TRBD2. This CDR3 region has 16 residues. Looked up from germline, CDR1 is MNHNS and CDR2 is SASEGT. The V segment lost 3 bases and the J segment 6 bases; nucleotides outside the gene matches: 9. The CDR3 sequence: CASSERIAGGPDTQYF. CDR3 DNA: TGTGCCAGCAGTGAGAGAATAGCGGGGGGTCCGGATACGCAGTATTTT.

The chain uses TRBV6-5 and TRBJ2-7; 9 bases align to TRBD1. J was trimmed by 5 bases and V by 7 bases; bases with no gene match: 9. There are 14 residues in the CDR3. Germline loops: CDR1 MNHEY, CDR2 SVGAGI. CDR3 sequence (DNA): TGTGCCAGCACAATCGGGACAGGGTCCGACGAGCAGTACTTC. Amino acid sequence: CASTIGTGSDEQYF.

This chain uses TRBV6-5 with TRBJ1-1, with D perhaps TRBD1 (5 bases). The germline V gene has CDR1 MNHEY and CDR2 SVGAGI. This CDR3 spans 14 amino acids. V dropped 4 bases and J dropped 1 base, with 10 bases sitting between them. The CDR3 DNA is TGTGCCAGCAGTTTTGACAGTTCGAACACTGAAGCTTTCTTT. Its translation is CASSFDSSNTEAFF.

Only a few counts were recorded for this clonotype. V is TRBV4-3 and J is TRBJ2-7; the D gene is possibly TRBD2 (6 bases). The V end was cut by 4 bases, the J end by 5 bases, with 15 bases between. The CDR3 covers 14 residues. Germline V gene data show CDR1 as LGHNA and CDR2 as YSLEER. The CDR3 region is CASSRNPGVHEQYF. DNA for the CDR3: TGCGCCAGCAGCCGTAACCCGGGAGTTCACGAGCAGTACTTC.

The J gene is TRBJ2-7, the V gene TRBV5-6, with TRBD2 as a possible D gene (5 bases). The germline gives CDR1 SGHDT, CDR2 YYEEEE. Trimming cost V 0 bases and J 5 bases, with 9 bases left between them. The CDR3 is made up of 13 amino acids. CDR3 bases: TGTGCCAGCAGCTTGGCCGGGATCCACGAGCAGTACTTC. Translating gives CASSLAGIHEQYF.

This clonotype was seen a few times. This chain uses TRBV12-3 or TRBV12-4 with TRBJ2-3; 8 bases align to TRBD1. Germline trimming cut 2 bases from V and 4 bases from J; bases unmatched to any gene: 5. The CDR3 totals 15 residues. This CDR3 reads CASSLTGGRSDTQYF. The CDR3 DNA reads TGTGCCAGCAGTTTAACAGGGGGGAGATCAGATACGCAGTATTTT.

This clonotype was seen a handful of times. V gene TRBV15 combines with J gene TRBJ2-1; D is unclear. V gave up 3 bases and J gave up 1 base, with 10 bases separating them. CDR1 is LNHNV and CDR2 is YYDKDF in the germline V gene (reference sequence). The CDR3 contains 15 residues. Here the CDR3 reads CATSRDGESYNEQFF. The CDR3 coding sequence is TGTGCCACCAGCAGGGATGGGGAATCCTACAATGAGCAGTTCTTC.

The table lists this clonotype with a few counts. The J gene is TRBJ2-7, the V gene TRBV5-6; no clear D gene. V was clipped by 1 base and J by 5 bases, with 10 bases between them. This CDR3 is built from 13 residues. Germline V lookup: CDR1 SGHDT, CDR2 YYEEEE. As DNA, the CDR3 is TGTGCCAGCAGCTTGTCTGGTTCCCACGAGCAGTACTTC. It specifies CASSLSGSHEQYF.

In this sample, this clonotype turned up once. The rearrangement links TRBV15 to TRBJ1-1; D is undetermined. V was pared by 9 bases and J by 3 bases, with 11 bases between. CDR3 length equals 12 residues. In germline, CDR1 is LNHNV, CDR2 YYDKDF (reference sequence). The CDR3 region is CATGGRYTEAFF. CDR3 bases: TGTGCCACGGGAGGTCGGTACACTGAAGCTTTCTTT.

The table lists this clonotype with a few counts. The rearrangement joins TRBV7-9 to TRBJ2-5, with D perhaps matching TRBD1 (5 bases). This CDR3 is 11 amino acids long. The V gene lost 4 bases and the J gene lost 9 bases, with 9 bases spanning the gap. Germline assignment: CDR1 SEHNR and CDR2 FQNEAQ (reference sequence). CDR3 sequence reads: CASSYQGPQYF. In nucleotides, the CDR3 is TGTGCCAGCAGCTACCAGGGCCCCCAGTACTTC.

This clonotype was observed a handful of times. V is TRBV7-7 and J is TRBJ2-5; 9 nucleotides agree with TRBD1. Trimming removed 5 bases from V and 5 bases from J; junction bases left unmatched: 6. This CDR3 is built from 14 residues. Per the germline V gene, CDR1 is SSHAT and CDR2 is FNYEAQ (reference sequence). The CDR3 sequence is CASSPDRGWETQYF. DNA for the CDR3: TGTGCCAGCAGCCCGGACAGGGGATGGGAGACCCAGTACTTC. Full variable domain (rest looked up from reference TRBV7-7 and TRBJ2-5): GAGVSQSPRYKVTKRGQDVTLRCDPISSHATLYWYQQALGQGPEFLTYFNYEAQPDKSGLPSDRFSAERPEGSISTLTIQRTEQRDSAMYRCASSPDRGWETQYFGPGTRLLVL.

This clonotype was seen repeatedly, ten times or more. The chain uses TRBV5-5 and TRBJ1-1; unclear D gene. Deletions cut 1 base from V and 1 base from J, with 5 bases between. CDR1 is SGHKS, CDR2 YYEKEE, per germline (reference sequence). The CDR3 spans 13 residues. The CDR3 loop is CASSLTPNTEAFF. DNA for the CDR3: TGTGCCAGCAGCTTGACCCCGAACACTGAAGCTTTCTTT.

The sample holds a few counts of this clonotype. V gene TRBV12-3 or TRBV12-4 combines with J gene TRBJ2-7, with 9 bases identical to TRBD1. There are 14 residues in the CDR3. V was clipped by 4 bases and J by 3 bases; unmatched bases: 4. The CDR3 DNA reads TGTGCCAGCAGTTGGTGGACAGGGGACTACGAGCAGTACTTC. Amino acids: CASSWWTGDYEQYF.

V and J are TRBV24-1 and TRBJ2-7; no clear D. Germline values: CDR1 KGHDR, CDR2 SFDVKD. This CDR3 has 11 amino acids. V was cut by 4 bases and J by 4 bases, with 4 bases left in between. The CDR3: CATSESYEQYF. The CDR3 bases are TGTGCCACCAGTGAGAGTTACGAGCAGTACTTC.